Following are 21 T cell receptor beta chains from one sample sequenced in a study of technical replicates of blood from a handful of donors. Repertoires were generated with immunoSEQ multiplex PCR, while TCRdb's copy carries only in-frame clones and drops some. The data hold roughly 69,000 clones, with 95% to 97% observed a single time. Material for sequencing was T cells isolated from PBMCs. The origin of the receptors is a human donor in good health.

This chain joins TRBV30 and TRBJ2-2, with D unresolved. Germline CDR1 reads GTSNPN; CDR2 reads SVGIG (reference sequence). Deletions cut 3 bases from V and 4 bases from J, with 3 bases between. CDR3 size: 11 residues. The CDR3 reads CAWRATGELFF. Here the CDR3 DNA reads TGTGCCTGGAGGGCCACCGGGGAGCTGTTTTTT.

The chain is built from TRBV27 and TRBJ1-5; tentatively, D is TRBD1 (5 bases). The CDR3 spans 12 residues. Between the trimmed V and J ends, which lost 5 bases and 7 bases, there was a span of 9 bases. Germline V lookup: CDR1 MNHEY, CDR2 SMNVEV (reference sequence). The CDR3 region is CASSGHNQPQHF. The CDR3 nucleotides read TGTGCCAGCAGTGGACACAACCAGCCCCAGCATTTT.

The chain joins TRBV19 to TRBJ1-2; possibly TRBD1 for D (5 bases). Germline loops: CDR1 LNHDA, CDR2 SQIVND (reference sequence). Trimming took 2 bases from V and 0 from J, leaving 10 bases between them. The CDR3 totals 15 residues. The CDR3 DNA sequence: TGTGCCAGTAGTATAACAGGTTCAGCTAACTATGGCTACACCTTC. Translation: CASSITGSANYGYTF.

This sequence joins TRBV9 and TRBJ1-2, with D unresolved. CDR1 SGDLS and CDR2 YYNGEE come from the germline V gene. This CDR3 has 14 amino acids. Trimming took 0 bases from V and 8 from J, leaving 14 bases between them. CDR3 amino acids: CASSVGRGIYGYTF. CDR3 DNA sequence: TGTGCCAGCAGCGTAGGGCGGGGAATATACGGCTACACCTTC.

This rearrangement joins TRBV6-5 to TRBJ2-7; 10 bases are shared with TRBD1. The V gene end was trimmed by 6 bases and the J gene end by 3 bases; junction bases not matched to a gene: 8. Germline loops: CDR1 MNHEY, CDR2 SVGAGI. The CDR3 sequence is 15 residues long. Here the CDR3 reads CASRQGQGRFYEQYF. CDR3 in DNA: TGTGCCAGCAGACAGGGACAGGGGCGGTTCTACGAGCAGTACTTC.

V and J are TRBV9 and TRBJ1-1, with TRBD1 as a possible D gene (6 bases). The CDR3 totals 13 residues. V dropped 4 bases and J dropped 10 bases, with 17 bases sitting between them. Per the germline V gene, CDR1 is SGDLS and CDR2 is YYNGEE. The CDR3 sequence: CASSPLGQGPAFF. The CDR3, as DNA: TGTGCCAGCAGCCCGCTCGGGCAGGGGCCAGCTTTCTTT.

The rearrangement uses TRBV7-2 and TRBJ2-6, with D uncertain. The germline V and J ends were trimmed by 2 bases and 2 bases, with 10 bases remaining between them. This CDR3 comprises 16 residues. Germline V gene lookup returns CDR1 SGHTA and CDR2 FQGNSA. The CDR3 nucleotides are TGTGCCAGCAGCTTAAATTCCCCAACTGGGGCCAACGTCCTGACTTTC. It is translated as CASSLNSPTGANVLTF.

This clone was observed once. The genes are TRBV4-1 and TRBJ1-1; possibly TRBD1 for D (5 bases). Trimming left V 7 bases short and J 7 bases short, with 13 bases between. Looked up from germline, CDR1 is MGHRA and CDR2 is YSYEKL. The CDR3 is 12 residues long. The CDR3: CASTNPGLEAFF. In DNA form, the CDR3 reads TGCGCCAGCACCAATCCGGGACTTGAAGCTTTCTTT.

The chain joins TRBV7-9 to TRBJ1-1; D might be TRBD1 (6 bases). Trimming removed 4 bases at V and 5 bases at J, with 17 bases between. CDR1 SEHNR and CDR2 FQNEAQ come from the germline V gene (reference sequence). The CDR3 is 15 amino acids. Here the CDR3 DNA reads TGTGCCAGCAGCTCCGGGACACATATTGGGACTGAAGCTTTCTTT. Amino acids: CASSSGTHIGTEAFF.

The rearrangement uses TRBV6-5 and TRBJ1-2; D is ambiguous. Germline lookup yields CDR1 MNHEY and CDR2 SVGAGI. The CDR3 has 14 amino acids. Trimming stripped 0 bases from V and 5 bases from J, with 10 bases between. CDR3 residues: CASSYSLQAYGYTF. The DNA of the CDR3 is TGTGCCAGCAGTTACTCGTTGCAAGCATATGGCTACACCTTC.

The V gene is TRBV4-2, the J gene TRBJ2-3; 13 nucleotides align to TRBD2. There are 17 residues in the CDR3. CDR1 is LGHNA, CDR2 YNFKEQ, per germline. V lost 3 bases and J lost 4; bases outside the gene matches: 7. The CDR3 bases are TGTGCCAGCAGCCAGGAATTAACTAGCGGGAGGGCAGATACGCAGTATTTT. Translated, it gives CASSQELTSGRADTQYF.

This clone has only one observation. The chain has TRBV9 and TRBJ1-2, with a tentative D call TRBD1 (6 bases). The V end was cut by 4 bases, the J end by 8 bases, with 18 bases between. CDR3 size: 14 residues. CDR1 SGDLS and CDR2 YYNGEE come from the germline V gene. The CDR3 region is CASSPDRFSGGYTF. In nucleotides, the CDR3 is TGTGCCAGCAGCCCCGACAGGTTTTCGGGAGGCTACACCTTC. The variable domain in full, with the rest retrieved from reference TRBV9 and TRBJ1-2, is DSGVTQTPKHLITATGQRVTLRCSPRSGDLSVYWYQQSLDQGLQFLIQYYNGEERAKGNILERFSAQQFPDLHSELNLSSLELGDSALYFCASSPDRFSGGYTFGSGTRLTVV.

DNA of the CDR3: TGCGCCAGCAGAACAACAGCGGCCGGGGAGCTGTTTTTT. Encoded protein: CASRTTAAGELFF. The chain recombines TRBV4-1 with TRBJ2-2; D is possibly TRBD2 (5 bases). The CDR3 runs to 13 residues. V lost 6 bases to trimming and J lost 6 bases, with 11 bases between them. Germline V gene lookup returns CDR1 MGHRA and CDR2 YSYEKL.

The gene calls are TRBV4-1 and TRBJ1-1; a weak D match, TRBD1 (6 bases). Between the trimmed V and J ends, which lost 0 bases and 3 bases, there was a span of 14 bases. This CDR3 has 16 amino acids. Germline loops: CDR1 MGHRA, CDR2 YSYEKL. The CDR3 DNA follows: TGCGCCAGCAGCCAAGAAATACAGGGATCGGACACTGAAGCTTTCTTT. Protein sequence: CASSQEIQGSDTEAFF.

The CDR3 spells CASSPGQGALNTEAFF. CDR3 DNA sequence: TGTGCCAGCTCACCAGGGCAGGGGGCGTTGAACACTGAAGCTTTCTTT. The chain combines TRBV18 with TRBJ1-1; 8 nucleotides line up with TRBD1. The CDR3 spans 16 residues. The V gene's germline CDR1 is KGHSH and CDR2 LQKENI. With 2 bases clipped from V and 0 bases from J, the junction kept 5 bases outside the gene matches.

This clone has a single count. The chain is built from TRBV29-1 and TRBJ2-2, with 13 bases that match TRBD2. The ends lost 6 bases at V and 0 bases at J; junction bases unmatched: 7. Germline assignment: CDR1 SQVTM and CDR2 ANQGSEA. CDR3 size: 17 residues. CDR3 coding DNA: TGCAGCGTAAGGGCCGGGACTAGCGGGACGAACACCGGGGAGCTGTTTTTT. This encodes CSVRAGTSGTNTGELFF.

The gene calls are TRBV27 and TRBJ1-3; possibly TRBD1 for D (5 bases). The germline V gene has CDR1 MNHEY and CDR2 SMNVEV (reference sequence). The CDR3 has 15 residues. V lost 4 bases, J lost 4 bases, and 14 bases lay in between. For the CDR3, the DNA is TGTGCCAGCAGTTATTCCGGGGGACCAGGAAACACCATATATTTT. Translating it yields CASSYSGGPGNTIYF.

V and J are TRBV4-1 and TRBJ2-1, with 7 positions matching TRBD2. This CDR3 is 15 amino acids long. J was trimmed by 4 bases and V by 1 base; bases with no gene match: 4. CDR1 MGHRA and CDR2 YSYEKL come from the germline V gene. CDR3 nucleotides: TGCGCCAGCAGCCAAGGGCTAGCGGCATACAATGAGCAGTTCTTC. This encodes CASSQGLAAYNEQFF.

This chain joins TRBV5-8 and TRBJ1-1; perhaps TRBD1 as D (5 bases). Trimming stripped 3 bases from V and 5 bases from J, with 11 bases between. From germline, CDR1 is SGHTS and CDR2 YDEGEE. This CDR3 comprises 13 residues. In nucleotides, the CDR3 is TGTGCCAGCAGCTGGAGGGGTGGGACTGAAGCTTTCTTT. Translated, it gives CASSWRGGTEAFF. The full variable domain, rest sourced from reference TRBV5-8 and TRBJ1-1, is EAGVTQSPTHLIKTRGQQATLRCSPISGHTSVYWYQQALGLGLQFLLWYDEGEERNRGNFPPRFSGRQFPNYSSELNVNALELEDSALYLCASSWRGGTEAFFGQGTRLTVV.

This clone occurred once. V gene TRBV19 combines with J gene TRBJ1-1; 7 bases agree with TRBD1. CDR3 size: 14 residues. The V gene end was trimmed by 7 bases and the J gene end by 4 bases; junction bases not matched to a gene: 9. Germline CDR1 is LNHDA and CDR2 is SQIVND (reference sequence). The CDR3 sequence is CASTQGQESTEAFF. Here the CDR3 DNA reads TGTGCCAGTACCCAAGGACAGGAGAGCACTGAAGCTTTCTTT.

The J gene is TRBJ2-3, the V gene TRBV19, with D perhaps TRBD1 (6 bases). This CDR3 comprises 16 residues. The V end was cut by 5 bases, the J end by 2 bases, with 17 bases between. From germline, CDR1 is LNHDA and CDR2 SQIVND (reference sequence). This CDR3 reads CASSVTGHLLTDTQYF. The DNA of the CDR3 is TGTGCCAGTAGTGTGACGGGACACCTCCTCACAGATACGCAGTATTTT. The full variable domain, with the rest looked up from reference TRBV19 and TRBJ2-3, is DGGITQSPKYLFRKEGQNVTLSCEQNLNHDAMYWYRQDPGQGLRLIYYSQIVNDFQKGDIAEGYSVSREKKESFPLTVTSAQKNPTAFYLCASSVTGHLLTDTQYFGPGTRLTVL.